One sample yielded the 21 T cell receptor beta chains listed below, sequenced in a study of regulatory T cells in long-lasting Graves disease. TCRdb reanalysed the reads using MiXCR and keeps one entry per CDR3 protein. The table lists about 700 distinct CDR3 sequences, more than 65% of them singletons. PBMCs were the source of the RNA used for TCR sequencing. The source was peripheral blood mononuclear cells (PBMCs), collected with antithyroid drug treatment, in newly diagnosed or persistent Graves disease (not recorded which). The receptors originated from a female donor with Graves disease.

The rearrangement uses TRBV5-1 and TRBJ2-7, with D tentatively TRBD1 (5 bases). Trimming removed 3 bases at V and 4 bases at J, with 11 bases between. CDR1 and CDR2 (germline): SGHRS, YFSETQ. The CDR3 consists of 13 residues. CDR3 nucleotides: TGCGCCAGCAGCTCACCCGACAGATACGAGCAGTACTTC. Encoded protein: CASSSPDRYEQYF.

This clonotype showed up just a few times. V usage is TRBV28 and J usage is TRBJ2-2; TRBD1 is a possible D gene (5 bases). In germline, CDR1 is MDHEN, CDR2 SYDVKM. V dropped 3 bases and J dropped 7 bases, with 6 bases sitting between them. This CDR3 region has 12 residues. The CDR3 loop reads CASSFQGGELFF. CDR3 bases: TGTGCCAGCAGTTTCCAGGGCGGGGAGCTGTTTTTT.

This clonotype was picked up a small number of times. V usage is TRBV27 and J usage is TRBJ2-7, with 14 nucleotides matching TRBD2. V shed 4 bases and J 5 bases; nucleotides not matched to a gene: 4. The CDR3 spans 15 residues. Looked up from germline, CDR1 is MNHEY and CDR2 is SMNVEV (reference sequence). CDR3 sequence: CASSSPGLAGDEQYF. In nucleotides, the CDR3 is TGTGCCAGCAGTTCCCCGGGACTAGCGGGAGACGAGCAGTACTTC.

This rearrangement joins TRBV28 to TRBJ2-7; D gene unclear. CDR3 length: 14 residues. The germline gives CDR1 MDHEN, CDR2 SYDVKM. Trimming pared 3 bases from V and 0 bases from J, leaving 9 bases between. CDR3 in DNA: TGTGCCAGCAGTTTTGCCAAGACCTCCTACGAGCAGTACTTC. Amino acid sequence: CASSFAKTSYEQYF.

This clonotype is labeled large (0.1 to 1%). The CDR3 nucleotides read TGTGCCAGTAATCCCGCAGGAGGAGGGCACAATGAGCAGTTCTTC. This encodes CASNPAGGGHNEQFF. This chain connects TRBV19 to TRBJ2-1; perhaps TRBD2 as D (6 bases). The CDR3 extends over 15 amino acids. V was shortened by 7 bases and J by 5 bases, with 18 bases between the two germline ends. Looked up from germline, CDR1 is LNHDA and CDR2 is SQIVND (reference sequence).

The gene calls are TRBV23-1 and TRBJ2-2; 7 bases fit TRBD1. TRBV23-1 is known as an ORF, though its function is uncertain. This CDR3 is 17 amino acids long. J gave up 6 bases and V 0 bases, and 10 bases lay outside the gene matches. CDR3 bases: TGCGCCAGCAGTCAATCGGGGACAGACACAAACCCCGGGGAGCTGTTTTTT. As protein: CASSQSGTDTNPGELFF.

This chain links TRBV4-2 with TRBJ1-5, with a tentative D call TRBD1 (5 bases). V lost 4 bases, J lost 2 bases, and 12 bases lay in between. CDR1 and CDR2 (germline): LGHNA, YNFKEQ. CDR3 length equals 15 residues. CDR3 loop: CASSPEGYGNQPQHF. The CDR3 bases are TGTGCCAGCAGCCCGGAGGGGTACGGCAATCAGCCCCAGCATTTT.

Only a few counts were recorded for this clonotype. This chain joins TRBV6-2 or TRBV6-3 and TRBJ2-3; 7 nucleotides line up with TRBD2. Germline trimming cut 0 bases from V and 0 bases from J; bases unmatched to any gene: 0. Germline CDR1 MNHEY, CDR2 SVGEGT. CDR3 length equals 15 residues. The CDR3 here is CASSYSSGSTDTQYF. The CDR3, as DNA: TGTGCCAGCAGTTACTCTAGCGGGAGCACAGATACGCAGTATTTT.

The rearrangement links TRBV11-2 to TRBJ2-1, with 11 bases matching TRBD2. V shed 4 bases and J 3 bases; nucleotides not matched to a gene: 5. Per the germline V gene, CDR1 is SGHAT and CDR2 is FQNNGV. CDR3 size: 16 residues. Here the CDR3 reads CASSSLTSGVYNEQFF. The CDR3 region has the DNA TGTGCCAGCAGCTCCCTGACTAGCGGGGTCTACAATGAGCAGTTCTTC.

The chain recombines TRBV5-5 with TRBJ1-1; 8 bases align to TRBD1. Losses at the gene ends were 3 bases for V and 1 base for J; bases not matched to a gene: 8. The CDR3 contains 16 residues. Germline V gives CDR1 SGHKS, CDR2 YYEKEE (reference sequence). The CDR3 sequence: CASSSLSQGANTEAFF. CDR3 sequence (DNA): TGTGCCAGCAGCTCCTTGAGTCAGGGGGCGAACACTGAAGCTTTCTTT. Variable domain in full (rest from reference TRBV5-5 and TRBJ1-1): DAGVTQSPTHLIKTRGQQVTLRCSPISGHKSVSWYQQVLGQGPQFIFQYYEKEERGRGNFPDRFSARQFPNYSSELNVNALLLGDSALYLCASSSLSQGANTEAFFGQGTRLTVV.

This rearrangement joins TRBV30 to TRBJ2-2; D gene uncertain. The germline V gene encodes CDR1 GTSNPN and CDR2 SVGIG (reference sequence). V lost 2 bases, J lost 0 bases, and 7 bases lay in between. The CDR3 length is 14 residues. The CDR3 region is CAWSPDANTGELFF. CDR3 nucleotides: TGTGCCTGGAGTCCGGACGCGAACACCGGGGAGCTGTTTTTT.

The gene calls are TRBV29-1 and TRBJ1-1, with 9 bases fitting TRBD1. CDR1 is SQVTM, CDR2 ANQGSEA, per germline. Trimming took 6 bases from V and 5 from J; bases not matched to a gene: 4. The CDR3 length is 12 residues. The DNA for the CDR3 is TGCAGCGTGCGGACAGGGGTGACTGAAGCTTTCTTT. Its translation: CSVRTGVTEAFF.

The chain combines TRBV6-2 or TRBV6-3 with TRBJ1-1; D might be TRBD1 (6 bases). V was shortened by 4 bases and J by 2 bases, with 11 bases between the two germline ends. The CDR3 covers 14 residues. Germline loops: CDR1 MNHEY, CDR2 SVGEGT. The CDR3 coding sequence is TGTGCCAGCAGTTTCACAGGGAGAAACACTGAAGCTTTCTTT. This gives the protein CASSFTGRNTEAFF.

This clonotype has just one count. The chain carries TRBV6-1 and TRBJ2-5; 11 bases agree with TRBD2. Trimming at V came to 6 bases and at J to 4 bases, leaving 7 bases not matched to a gene. Germline V CDR1 and CDR2: MNHNS, SASEGT. This CDR3 is built from 15 residues. The CDR3 DNA reads as TGTGCCAGCAGGAAACTAGCGGGAGAGGCAGAGACCCAGTACTTC. Protein product: CASRKLAGEAETQYF.

This chain connects TRBV2 to TRBJ2-7; tentatively, D is TRBD1 or TRBD2 (5 bases each). The CDR3 is 12 amino acids. With 8 bases removed from V and 4 bases from J, the gap between germline ends came to 12 bases. The germline CDR1 and CDR2 sequences are SNHLY and FYNNEI. CDR3 nucleotides: TGTGCCAGCGCTGGGGGTACGTACGAGCAGTACTTC. Encoded protein: CASAGGTYEQYF.

Written as DNA, the CDR3 is TGTGCCAGCTCACCGCGGACTAGCGGGATTGGGGAGACCCAGTACTTC. Its translation: CASSPRTSGIGETQYF. The V and J genes are TRBV18 and TRBJ2-5, with 12 bases lining up with TRBD2. The CDR3 contains 16 residues. CDR1 and CDR2 (germline): KGHSH, LQKENI. V shed 3 bases, J shed 5 bases, and the junction held 7 bases outside the gene matches.

This clonotype appeared a few times. The V gene is TRBV19, the J gene TRBJ2-4; a possible D gene is TRBD2 (6 bases). The CDR3 spans 16 residues. Trimming cost V 5 bases and J 2 bases, with 16 bases left between them. Germline V CDR1 and CDR2: LNHDA, SQIVND (reference sequence). CDR3 region: CASSWSGDITKNIQYF. As DNA, the CDR3 is TGTGCCAGTAGTTGGTCGGGAGATATTACCAAAAACATTCAGTACTTC.

V is TRBV12-5 and J is TRBJ1-1; D remains unclear. CDR3 length: 14 amino acids. The germline gives CDR1 LGHNT, CDR2 FRNRAP. V lost 0 bases, J lost 5 bases, and 10 bases lay in between. The CDR3 reads CASGLVNGRTEAFF. The DNA of the CDR3 is TGTGCTAGTGGTTTGGTGAATGGGAGGACTGAAGCTTTCTTT.

This clonotype was seen more than once but under ten times. This chain joins TRBV27 and TRBJ2-2; 9 nucleotides agree with TRBD2. The CDR3 spans 15 residues. Unmatched junction bases numbered 3, after V lost 6 bases and J lost 1 base. CDR1 is MNHEY and CDR2 is SMNVEV in the germline V gene (reference sequence). As DNA, the CDR3 is TGTGCCAGCAGCAAGACTAGCGGGAACACCGGGGAGCTGTTTTTT. It codes for CASSKTSGNTGELFF.

The gene calls are TRBV6-4 and TRBJ1-6; D ambiguous. This CDR3 has 17 amino acids. Trimming left V 0 bases short and J 0 bases short, with 9 bases between. Germline assignment: CDR1 MRHNA and CDR2 SNTAGT. CDR3 in DNA: TGTGCCAGCAGTGACTCCCCCGAAAGCTCCTATAATTCACCCCTCCACTTT. Amino acid sequence: CASSDSPESSYNSPLHF.

V usage is TRBV6-5 and J usage is TRBJ2-7; no clear D gene. CDR1 and CDR2 (germline): MNHEY, SVGAGI. This CDR3 has 14 residues. V lost 3 bases to trimming and J lost 1 base, with 10 bases between them. CDR3 DNA: TGTGCCAGCAGTTATAGGTCGCAATCCTACGAGCAGTACTTC. Translation gives CASSYRSQSYEQYF.